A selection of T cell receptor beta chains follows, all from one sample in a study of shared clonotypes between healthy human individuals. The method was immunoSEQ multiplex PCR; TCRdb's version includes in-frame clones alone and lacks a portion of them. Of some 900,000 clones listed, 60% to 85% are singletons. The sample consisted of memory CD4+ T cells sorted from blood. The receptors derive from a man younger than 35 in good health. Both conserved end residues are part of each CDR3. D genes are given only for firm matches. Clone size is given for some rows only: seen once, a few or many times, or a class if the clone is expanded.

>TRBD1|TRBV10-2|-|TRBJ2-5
CASRETGQETQYF
TGCGCCAGCAGAGAGACAGGGCAAGAGACCCAGTACTTC
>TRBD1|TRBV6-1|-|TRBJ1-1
CAGRWGQGTPTEAFF
TGTGCCGGTCGATGGGGACAGGGAACTCCAACTGAAGCTTTCTTT
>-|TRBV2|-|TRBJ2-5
CASSGAITRETQYF
TGTGCCAGCAGTGGAGCCATCACAAGGGAGACCCAGTACTTC
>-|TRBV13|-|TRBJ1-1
CASSLRLNTEAFF
TGTGCCAGCAGCCTGCGATTGAACACTGAAGCTTTCTTT
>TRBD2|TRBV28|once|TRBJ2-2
CASSLYGGDTGELFF
TGTGCCAGCAGTTTATACGGGGGGGACACCGGGGAGCTGTTTTTT
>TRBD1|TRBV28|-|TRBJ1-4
CASSAGGTNEKLFF
TGTGCCAGCAGCGCAGGGGGCACTAATGAAAAACTGTTTTTT
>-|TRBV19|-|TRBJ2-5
CASRAGQLDKETQYF
TGTGCCAGTAGAGCGGGACAGCTGGATAAAGAGACCCAGTACTTC
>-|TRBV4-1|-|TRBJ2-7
CASSQPLGRAEQYF
TGCGCCAGCAGCCAACCTCTTGGTCGGGCCGAGCAGTACTTC
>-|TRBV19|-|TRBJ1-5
CASGSNQPQHF
TGTGCCAGTGGGAGCAATCAGCCCCAGCATTTT
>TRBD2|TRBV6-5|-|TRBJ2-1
CASSYSLAGRYNEQFF
TGTGCCAGCAGTTACTCTCTAGCGGGACGTTACAATGAGCAGTTCTTC
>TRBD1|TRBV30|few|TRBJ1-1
CAYQGQGNTEAFF
TGTGCCTACCAGGGACAGGGGAACACTGAAGCTTTCTTT